This paragraph reports one TCR beta chain. The antigen it binds to is not known. No base quality information exists; no much larger clone differs at one position. Other DNA sequences from this sample encode an identical CDR3 as well. Read against the paper, the sample's time point label means: week 23, last vaccination. Each vaccine dose, consisting of 300 ug of a 20-mer mutant IDH1 peptide in Montanide, was administered subcutaneously with topical imiquimod. The donors had newly diagnosed IDH1-mutant astrocytomas of WHO grade 3 or 4 that showed loss of nuclear ATRX. The samples were drawn from NOA16, a multicentre, single-arm, open-label phase I trial in Germany that tested a mutant IDH1 peptide vaccine in humans for the first time. Genomic DNA for TCRB sequencing was isolated from EDTA blood with the DNeasy Blood and Tissue Kit. The library relied on the immunoSEQ multiplex PCR assay. Following the manufacturer's protocol, the hsTCRB Kit was used to amplify rearranged TCR beta chain sequences. TCRB libraries were sequenced on an Illumina MiSeq. Turning to the authors' computational methods: Demultiplexing, trimming and gene mapping were performed with the kit vendor's proprietary platform. TCRdb retrieved this table from immuneACCESS and kept in-frame rearrangements only. Not all clones are present; in checked studies, unresolved V genes account for under half, and no reason is known for the remainder. V and J calls plus clone size are reproduced from that table; the DNA served to infer D and trimming. In this sample the table shows about 33,000 clones, 88% of which occur a single time. The ten top clones hold around 2.6% of the sample.

This entry is derived from a study of a mutant IDH1 vaccine in newly diagnosed glioma (dated by TCRdb to the early 2020s). General notes on the study: Across visits V03 through V10, patients got a total of eight vaccinations, given in weeks 1, 3, 5, 7, 11, 15, 19 and 23. Longitudinal TCRB deep sequencing was performed for about two dozen treated patients wherever samples were available for exploratory analyses. Prior to enrollment, patients had been given standard therapy consisting of radiotherapy alone, temozolomide alone, or radiochemotherapy with temozolomide, with the combination given to most patients. Of the 32 patients who were treated, about 62% were male and 37.5% were female, and the mean age was about 40 years. Vaccination began 4-6 weeks after radiotherapy alone, or alongside temozolomide cycles in the chemotherapy-containing groups. Six visits were used for peripheral blood collection: V03 (baseline), V05, V07, V10, V12 and V13. Overall results and qualifications from the work: According to the authors, sample limitations meant that analyses of patient blood samples could not be reproduced. Pseudoprogression seemed to be unrelated to changes in the top peripheral T cell clonotypes found by TCRB sequencing. PBMC samples for TCRB deep sequencing were selected based on availability. Vaccine-induced immune responses across multiple MHC alleles were detected in 93.3% of patients.

This TCR came from a man in his forties or fifties with glioma. The specimen comprised PBMCs, sampled from a glioma patient whose treatment included an IDH1 peptide vaccine.

The nucleotides read TGTGCCACCAGAAGGTTCACCACAGATACGCAGTATTTT. Its protein product is CATRRFTTDTQYF. The V and J genes are TRBV28 and TRBJ2-3, with the D gene uncertain. From the cysteine up to the phenylalanine, the CDR3 has a length of 13 residues. The read is trimmed to its CDR3 DNA, 39 bases read in frame from base 1. V drops 10 bases and J drops 2 bases, leaving 13 bases in between. CDR1 and CDR2 (MDHEN, SYDVKM) derive from the germline V gene.